Shown below are 22 T cell receptor beta chains from a single sample sequenced in a study of blood T cell repertoires in COVID-19. Profiled with immunoSEQ multiplex PCR; TCRdb holds only in-frame clones, not every one. The sample has tens of thousands of clones, approximately 89% seen once. Sequenced input: peripheral blood. These receptors were collected from a human donor in a cohort sampled during active COVID-19.

J is TRBJ2-7 and V is TRBV6-2 or TRBV6-3, with TRBD1 matching over 7 bases. Germline assignment: CDR1 MNHEY and CDR2 SVGEGT. The CDR3 consists of 14 residues. J was trimmed by 4 bases and V by 2 bases; bases with no gene match: 5. CDR3 nucleotides: TGTGCCAGCAGTTACCGGGGACAGCTTTACGAGCAGTACTTC. This sequence encodes CASSYRGQLYEQYF.

The V gene is TRBV19, the J gene TRBJ2-5; D perhaps matches TRBD1 (5 bases). Between the trimmed V and J ends, which lost 2 bases and 4 bases, there was a span of 11 bases. CDR3 size: 14 residues. Germline values: CDR1 LNHDA, CDR2 SQIVND (reference sequence). The CDR3 region is CASSIQGFSETQYF. In nucleotides, the CDR3 is TGTGCCAGTAGTATACAGGGTTTCTCAGAGACCCAGTACTTC.

The chain employs TRBV27 and TRBJ1-1; D gene uncertain. Germline V gene sequence: CDR1 MNHEY, CDR2 SMNVEV (reference sequence). V gave up 2 bases and J gave up 0 bases, with 4 bases separating them. The CDR3 is 13 amino acids. CDR3 protein: CASSLNMNTEAFF. The CDR3 nucleotides are TGTGCCAGCAGTTTAAACATGAACACTGAAGCTTTCTTT.

This clone showed up just a few times. The V gene is TRBV27, the J gene TRBJ2-7; possibly TRBD1 for D (5 bases). There are 14 residues in the CDR3. Germline assignment: CDR1 MNHEY and CDR2 SMNVEV (reference sequence). V dropped 9 bases and J dropped 6 bases, with 21 bases sitting between them. CDR3 coding DNA: TGTGCCAGTCGATACACCTCCGATAGGGGCGAGCAGTACTTC. The encoded protein is CASRYTSDRGEQYF.

In nucleotides, the CDR3 is TGTGCCAGCAGCCAAAACCTCCTCAGCTCCTACGAGCAGTACTTC. Translating gives CASSQNLLSSYEQYF. J is TRBJ2-7 and V is TRBV27; D remains ambiguous. Per the germline V gene, CDR1 is MNHEY and CDR2 is SMNVEV (reference sequence). Trimming removed 6 bases from V and 0 bases from J, with 15 bases in between. The CDR3 length is 15 residues.

The V gene is TRBV9, the J gene TRBJ1-2; 9 bases match TRBD1. Germline assignment: CDR1 SGDLS and CDR2 YYNGEE. V shed 3 bases and J 4 bases; nucleotides not matched to a gene: 1. This CDR3 region has 13 residues. CDR3 bases: TGTGCCAGCAGCGGGGACAGGGTCTATGGCTACACCTTC. Protein sequence: CASSGDRVYGYTF.

The genes are TRBV11-2 and TRBJ2-7, with 9 nucleotides matching TRBD1. The junction had 2 bases not matched to a gene; V was cut back by 5 bases and J by 3 bases. The CDR3 spans 13 residues. Germline V gives CDR1 SGHAT, CDR2 FQNNGV. The CDR3 bases are TGTGCCAGCAGCGCGGGACAGGGCTACGAGCAGTACTTC. It codes for CASSAGQGYEQYF.

V and J are TRBV5-6 and TRBJ2-7; a possible D gene is TRBD2 (6 bases). Germline CDR1 is SGHDT and CDR2 is YYEEEE. V gave up 4 bases and J gave up 1 base, with 12 bases separating them. This CDR3 has 14 residues. CDR3 protein: CASSPGLLSYEQYF. CDR3 coding DNA: TGTGCCAGCAGCCCGGGACTTCTTTCCTACGAGCAGTACTTC.

The genes are TRBV5-1 and TRBJ1-5; 8 bases are shared with TRBD1. Germline CDR1 SGHRS, CDR2 YFSETQ. V trimming: 0 bases; J trimming: 7 bases; junction bases outside the gene matches: 6. The CDR3 extends over 15 amino acids. In DNA form, the CDR3 reads TGCGCCAGCAGCTTGGATGGACAGGGAGGACAGCCCCAGCATTTT. This gives the protein CASSLDGQGGQPQHF. The full variable domain, completed using reference TRBV5-1 and TRBJ1-5, is KAGVTQTPRYLIKTRGQQVTLSCSPISGHRSVSWYQQTPGQGLQFLFEYFSETQRNKGNFPGRFSGRQFSNSRSEMNVSTLELGDSALYLCASSLDGQGGQPQHFGDGTRLSIL.

This clone was seen more than once but under ten times. This chain joins TRBV4-1 and TRBJ1-5; D gene unclear. V shed 2 bases and J shed 7 bases, with 12 bases lying between them. In germline, CDR1 is MGHRA, CDR2 YSYEKL. The CDR3 runs 14 residues. The DNA of the CDR3 is TGCGCCAGCAGCCAAAAAGCAACGTTGCAGCCCCAGCATTTT. The encoded protein is CASSQKATLQPQHF.

The chain carries TRBV6-1 and TRBJ1-2; D unclear. V lost 3 bases and J lost 3, with 8 bases in between. Germline V lookup: CDR1 MNHNS, CDR2 SASEGT. The CDR3 extends over 13 amino acids. CDR3 sequence reads: CASSDLNDYGYTF. In DNA, the CDR3 is TGTGCCAGCAGTGATCTAAACGACTATGGCTACACCTTC.

The V and J genes are TRBV6-1 and TRBJ1-6; D is possibly TRBD1 (6 bases). There are 14 residues in the CDR3. Germline V gene lookup returns CDR1 MNHNS and CDR2 SASEGT. The V gene lost 2 bases and the J gene lost 10 bases, with 12 bases spanning the gap. The CDR3 protein is CASSENRVRSPLHF. The CDR3 coding sequence is TGTGCCAGCAGTGAAAACAGGGTACGCTCACCCCTCCACTTT.

This clone was counted a single time. This chain joins TRBV7-2 and TRBJ1-2; the D gene is possibly TRBD1 (6 bases). The length of the CDR3 is 14 residues. V was cut by 4 bases and J by 6 bases, with 15 bases left in between. Germline values: CDR1 SGHTA, CDR2 FQGNSA. CDR3 loop: CASSWLQGGDGYTF. CDR3 nucleotides: TGTGCCAGCAGCTGGTTACAGGGTGGCGATGGCTACACCTTC.

The CDR3, as DNA: TGTGCCAGCAGCGAAAGGGACAGGGGGGCGTACGAGCAGTACTTC. Amino acids: CASSERDRGAYEQYF. This chain joins TRBV9 and TRBJ2-7; 11 bases align to TRBD1. The CDR3 contains 15 residues. CDR1 and CDR2 from the germline V gene are SGDLS and YYNGEE. V dropped 3 bases and J dropped 4; count of bases not matched to a gene: 6. The full variable domain, in which reference TRBV9 and TRBJ2-7 provide the parts outside the CDR3, is DSGVTQTPKHLITATGQRVTLRCSPRSGDLSVYWYQQSLDQGLQFLIQYYNGEERAKGNILERFSAQQFPDLHSELNLSSLELGDSALYFCASSERDRGAYEQYFGPGTRLTVT.

This clone was counted once. The V and J genes are TRBV28 and TRBJ1-2, with 7 bases that match TRBD1. This CDR3 is built from 16 residues. CDR1 and CDR2 (germline): MDHEN, SYDVKM. J was trimmed by 5 bases and V by 2 bases; bases with no gene match: 11. The CDR3 region has the DNA TGTGCCAGCAGTTTAACTTCCGGGACAGAACAATATGGCTACACCTTC. Translation: CASSLTSGTEQYGYTF.

The chain uses TRBV12-3 or TRBV12-4 and TRBJ2-7; no reliable D call. V lost 6 bases and J lost 6, with 15 bases in between. The CDR3 is 13 residues long. CDR3: CASSPSIAVEQYF. CDR3 in DNA: TGTGCCAGCAGCCCCTCGATTGCGGTCGAGCAGTACTTC.

This chain links TRBV7-9 with TRBJ2-7; 10 nucleotides align to TRBD2. Per germline, CDR1 SEHNR and CDR2 FQNEAQ (reference sequence). The V and J ends lost 5 bases and 3 bases, in that order; junction bases with no gene match: 4. The CDR3 runs 14 residues. CDR3 nucleotides: TGTGCCAGCAGCGGAGCGGGGGGGCACTACGAGCAGTACTTC. This sequence encodes CASSGAGGHYEQYF.

The rearrangement joins TRBV2 to TRBJ2-5; 13 bases are a match to TRBD2. The CDR3 has 13 residues. Unmatched junction bases numbered 5, after V lost 6 bases and J lost 10 bases. The germline gives CDR1 SNHLY, CDR2 FYNNEI. The chain's CDR3 is CASRGLAGADQYF. DNA for the CDR3: TGTGCCAGCAGAGGACTAGCGGGGGCCGACCAGTACTTC.

This clone was found once. The CDR3 DNA follows: TGTGCCAGTAGCCAGGGGACAGGGGGCCCAGGTTCGAAAGGCTACACCTTC. Its protein product is CASSQGTGGPGSKGYTF. The chain employs TRBV19 and TRBJ1-2, with 12 bases identical to TRBD1. Germline CDR1 is LNHDA and CDR2 is SQIVND (reference sequence). The CDR3 runs 17 residues. V dropped 6 bases and J dropped 8; count of bases not matched to a gene: 16.

The chain couples TRBV9 to TRBJ2-5; 11 nucleotides agree with TRBD2. In germline, CDR1 is SGDLS, CDR2 YYNGEE. Trimming took 0 bases from V and 5 from J; bases not matched to a gene: 6. This CDR3 has 16 residues. CDR3 loop: CASSVAGSGGAETQYF. The CDR3 DNA follows: TGTGCCAGCAGCGTAGCGGGTAGCGGGGGGGCGGAGACCCAGTACTTC. The variable domain in full, completed from reference TRBV9 and TRBJ2-5, reads DSGVTQTPKHLITATGQRVTLRCSPRSGDLSVYWYQQSLDQGLQFLIQYYNGEERAKGNILERFSAQQFPDLHSELNLSSLELGDSALYFCASSVAGSGGAETQYFGPGTRLLVL.

The chain carries TRBV5-5 and TRBJ2-7, with TRBD1 matching over 8 bases. Trimming removed 1 base from V and 4 bases from J; junction bases left unmatched: 10. The germline V gene encodes CDR1 SGHKS and CDR2 YYEKEE (reference sequence). This CDR3 comprises 16 residues. Here the CDR3 reads CASSLSATGVGYEQYF. CDR3 DNA sequence: TGTGCCAGCAGCTTGTCCGCGACAGGGGTCGGATACGAGCAGTACTTC.

The J gene is TRBJ2-3, the V gene TRBV7-8; D is uncertain. CDR1 is SGHVS and CDR2 is FQNEAQ in the germline V gene. The V end was cut by 2 bases, the J end by 0 bases, with 3 bases between. CDR3 length equals 13 residues. CDR3: CASSLPSTDTQYF. In DNA form, the CDR3 reads TGTGCCAGCAGCTTACCTAGCACAGATACGCAGTATTTT.